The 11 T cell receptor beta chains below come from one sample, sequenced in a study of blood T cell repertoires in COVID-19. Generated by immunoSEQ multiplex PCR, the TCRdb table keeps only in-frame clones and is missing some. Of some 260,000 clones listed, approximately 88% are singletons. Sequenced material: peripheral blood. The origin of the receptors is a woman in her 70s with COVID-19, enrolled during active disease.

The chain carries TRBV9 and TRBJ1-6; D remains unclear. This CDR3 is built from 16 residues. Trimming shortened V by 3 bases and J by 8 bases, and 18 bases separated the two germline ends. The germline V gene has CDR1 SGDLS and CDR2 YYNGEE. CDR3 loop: CASSAGGGPWDSPLHF. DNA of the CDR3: TGTGCCAGCAGCGCCGGAGGCGGCCCTTGGGATTCACCCCTCCACTTT. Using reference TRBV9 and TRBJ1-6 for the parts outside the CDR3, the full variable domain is DSGVTQTPKHLITATGQRVTLRCSPRSGDLSVYWYQQSLDQGLQFLIQYYNGEERAKGNILERFSAQQFPDLHSELNLSSLELGDSALYFCASSAGGGPWDSPLHFGNGTRLTVT.

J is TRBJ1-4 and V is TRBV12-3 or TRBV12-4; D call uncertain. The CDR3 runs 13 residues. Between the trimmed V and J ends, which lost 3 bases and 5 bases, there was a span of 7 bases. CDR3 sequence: CASSFTGNEKLFF. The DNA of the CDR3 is TGTGCCAGCAGTTTCACGGGGAATGAAAAACTGTTTTTT.

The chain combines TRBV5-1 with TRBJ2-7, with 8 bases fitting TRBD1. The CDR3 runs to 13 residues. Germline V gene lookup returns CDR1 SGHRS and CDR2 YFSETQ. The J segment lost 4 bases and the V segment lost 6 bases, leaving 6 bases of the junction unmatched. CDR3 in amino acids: CASKPGGRYEQYF. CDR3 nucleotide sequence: TGCGCCAGCAAGCCAGGGGGCAGATACGAGCAGTACTTC.

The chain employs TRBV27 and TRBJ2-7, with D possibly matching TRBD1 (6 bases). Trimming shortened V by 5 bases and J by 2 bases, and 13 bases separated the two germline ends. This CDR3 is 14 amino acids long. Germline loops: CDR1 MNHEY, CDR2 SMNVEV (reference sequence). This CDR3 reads CASSLRGFTYEQYF. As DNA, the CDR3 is TGTGCCAGCAGTCTCAGGGGTTTCACCTACGAGCAGTACTTC.

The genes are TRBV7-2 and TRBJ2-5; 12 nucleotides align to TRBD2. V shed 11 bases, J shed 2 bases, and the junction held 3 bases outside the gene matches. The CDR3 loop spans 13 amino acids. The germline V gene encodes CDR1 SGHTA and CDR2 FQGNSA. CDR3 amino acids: CALGLAGQETQYF. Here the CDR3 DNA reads TGTGCCCTTGGACTAGCGGGGCAAGAGACCCAGTACTTC.

The DNA of the CDR3 is TGCGCCAGCAGCCAAGGCGCCCGGGACAGGGGATTTTACAATGAGCAGTTCTTC. The encoded protein is CASSQGARDRGFYNEQFF. The chain links TRBV4-1 to TRBJ2-1; 10 bases are shared with TRBD1. V was clipped by 1 base and J by 4 bases; unmatched bases: 10. CDR1 and CDR2 (germline): MGHRA, YSYEKL. The CDR3 is 18 residues long.

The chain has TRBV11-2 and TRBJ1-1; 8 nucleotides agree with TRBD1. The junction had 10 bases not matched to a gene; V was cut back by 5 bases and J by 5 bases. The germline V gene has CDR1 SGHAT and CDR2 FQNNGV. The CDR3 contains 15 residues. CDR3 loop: CASSARQGSDTEAFF. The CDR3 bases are TGTGCCAGCAGCGCCCGACAGGGGTCGGATACTGAAGCTTTCTTT.

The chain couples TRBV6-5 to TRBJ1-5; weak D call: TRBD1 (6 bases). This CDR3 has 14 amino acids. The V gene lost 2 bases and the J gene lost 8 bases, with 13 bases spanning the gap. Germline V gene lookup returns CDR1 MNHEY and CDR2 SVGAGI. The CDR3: CASSYGGPGKPQHF. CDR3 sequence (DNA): TGTGCCAGCAGTTACGGGGGCCCCGGGAAGCCCCAGCATTTT.

CDR3 protein: CASSFAGPTEAFF. The DNA of the CDR3 is TGCGCCAGCAGCTTTGCGGGACCCACTGAAGCTTTCTTT. The chain is built from TRBV5-1 and TRBJ1-1; tentative D call: TRBD1 (5 bases). V was trimmed by 2 bases and J by 4 bases, leaving 9 bases between them. Germline CDR1 SGHRS, CDR2 YFSETQ. CDR3 length: 13 amino acids.

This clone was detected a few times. CDR3 sequence: CATPDRSSGNTIYF. The CDR3, as DNA: TGTGCCACCCCGGACAGGAGCTCTGGAAACACCATATATTTT. This chain connects TRBV2 to TRBJ1-3; 7 bases map to TRBD1. Unmatched junction bases numbered 6, after V lost 10 bases and J lost 0 bases. The CDR3 has 14 amino acids. Looked up from germline, CDR1 is SNHLY and CDR2 is FYNNEI.

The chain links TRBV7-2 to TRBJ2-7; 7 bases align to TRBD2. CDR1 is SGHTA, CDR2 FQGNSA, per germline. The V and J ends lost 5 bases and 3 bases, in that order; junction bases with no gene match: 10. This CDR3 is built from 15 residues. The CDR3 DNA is TGTGCCAGCAGCCAAGGGCCTAGCGGCGTCTACGAGCAGTACTTC. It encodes CASSQGPSGVYEQYF. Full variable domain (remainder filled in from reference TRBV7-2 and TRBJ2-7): GAGVSQSPSNKVTEKGKDVELRCDPISGHTALYWYRQSLGQGLEFLIYFQGNSAPDKSGLPSDRFSAERTGGSVSTLTIQRTQQEDSAVYLCASSQGPSGVYEQYFGPGTRLTVT.